Shown below are 29 T cell receptor beta chains from a single sample sequenced in a study of chemoradiotherapy in HPV16-positive cancers. Assay used: immunoSEQ multiplex PCR; TCRdb lists only in-frame clones, some missing. Here the sample spans around 12,000 clones, less than 80% being singletons. Sampling was conducted from a patient who underwent chemoradiotherapy. These receptors were taken from a human donor with HPV-associated anogenital cancer.

This clone was found a few times. The rearrangement uses TRBV5-1 and TRBJ2-3, with 10 bases aligning to TRBD1. The V and J ends lost 1 base and 5 bases, in that order; junction bases with no gene match: 4. This CDR3 is built from 15 residues. CDR1 and CDR2 from the germline V gene are SGHRS and YFSETQ. The CDR3 sequence is CASSLRQGAGDTQYF. DNA of the CDR3: TGCGCCAGCAGCTTGCGACAGGGGGCAGGAGATACGCAGTATTTT.

This chain uses TRBV5-1 with TRBJ1-2; a weak D match, TRBD1 (5 bases). This CDR3 spans 15 amino acids. Germline CDR1 and CDR2: SGHRS and YFSETQ. Trimming cost V 3 bases and J 1 base, with 13 bases left between them. CDR3 sequence reads: CASSSYAGGNYGYTF. The CDR3 coding sequence is TGCGCCAGCAGCTCATATGCGGGGGGTAACTATGGCTACACCTTC.

The V gene is TRBV29-1, the J gene TRBJ2-6; 8 positions match TRBD1. J was trimmed by 16 bases and V by 0 bases; bases with no gene match: 11. The CDR3 has 14 residues. The germline V gene has CDR1 SQVTM and CDR2 ANQGSEA. CDR3 in amino acids: CSVEDTGTGVSLTF. DNA for the CDR3: TGCAGCGTTGAAGATACCGGGACAGGAGTAAGTCTGACTTTC.

This clone has more than one count but fewer than ten. The rearrangement joins TRBV30 to TRBJ2-7; possibly TRBD1 for D (6 bases). Germline-derived CDR1 and CDR2 are GTSNPN and SVGIG (reference sequence). V was clipped by 5 bases and J by 6 bases, with 11 bases between them. The CDR3 runs 11 residues. CDR3 DNA sequence: TGTGCCTGGGGGGACATTGCCGAGCAGTACTTC. Translating it yields CAWGDIAEQYF.

The chain links TRBV4-2 to TRBJ2-3; 9 nucleotides line up with TRBD2. The J segment lost 4 bases and the V segment lost 3 bases, leaving 17 bases of the junction unmatched. The CDR3 totals 19 residues. Germline values: CDR1 LGHNA, CDR2 YNFKEQ. CDR3 protein: CASSQEVFLGGGVADTQYF. The CDR3 coding sequence is TGTGCCAGCAGCCAGGAGGTGTTTTTAGGCGGGGGGGTTGCAGATACGCAGTATTTT.

About this clone itself: The junction departs from the called germline gene at one end, perhaps through a read error. The chain links TRBV7-7 to TRBJ2-5, with TRBD1 matching over 8 bases. Germline CDR1 SSHAT, CDR2 FNYEAQ (reference sequence). The CDR3 is made up of 15 amino acids. CDR3 DNA sequence: TGTGCTAGCAGCTTAAACCCGACAGGGGTGGAGACCCAGTACTTC. Its translation is CASSLNPTGVETQYF.

The chain couples TRBV1 to TRBJ2-1; the table's D call, TRBD2, has no DNA check behind it. TRBV1 constitutes a pseudogene. The CDR3 loop spans 14 amino acids. In nucleotides, the CDR3 is TGCACCAGCAAAACTAGCGGGGGGGCCAATGAGCAGTTCTTC. This codes for CTSKTSGGANEQFF.

The CDR3: CASSSTSLDEQYF. In DNA, the CDR3 is TGTGCCAGCAGCTCGACTAGCTTAGACGAGCAGTACTTC. This chain connects TRBV7-2 to TRBJ2-7; 7 nucleotides match TRBD2. Germline-derived CDR1 and CDR2 are SGHTA and FQGNSA. This CDR3 is built from 13 residues. V shed 4 bases and J 5 bases; nucleotides not matched to a gene: 5.

The chain carries TRBV5-8 and TRBJ1-4; D is unresolved. Trimming cost V 2 bases and J 8 bases, with 4 bases left between them. The CDR3 has 11 amino acids. The germline V gene encodes CDR1 SGHTS and CDR2 YDEGEE. This chain's CDR3 is CASSLWEKLFF. DNA of the CDR3: TGTGCCAGCAGCTTATGGGAAAAACTGTTTTTT. Variable domain in full (rest from reference TRBV5-8 and TRBJ1-4): EAGVTQSPTHLIKTRGQQATLRCSPISGHTSVYWYQQALGLGLQFLLWYDEGEERNRGNFPPRFSGRQFPNYSSELNVNALELEDSALYLCASSLWEKLFFGSGTQLSVL.

This clone was observed a few times. The chain has TRBV2 and TRBJ1-3, with no clear D. Trimming took off 5 bases at V and 0 bases at J, with 11 bases between the two ends. Germline V gene lookup returns CDR1 SNHLY and CDR2 FYNNEI. There are 15 residues in the CDR3. CDR3 amino acids: CASSSGRLSGNTIYF. In nucleotides, the CDR3 is TGTGCCAGCAGTTCCGGACGGCTCTCTGGAAACACCATATATTTT.

There are a few counts of this clone. The V call is TRBV5-4, the J call TRBJ2-7; weak D call: TRBD2 (5 bases). V gave up 4 bases and J gave up 7 bases, with 21 bases separating them. This CDR3 spans 15 amino acids. Germline V CDR1 and CDR2: SGHNT, YYREEE (reference sequence). CDR3 in DNA: TGTGCCAGCAGCGCCCCCGGGGTGCGGGTGGGGGAGCAGTACTTC. Translated, it gives CASSAPGVRVGEQYF.

The rearrangement joins TRBV5-4 to TRBJ2-7, with 11 bases fitting TRBD2. This CDR3 comprises 16 residues. The germline CDR1 and CDR2 sequences are SGHNT and YYREEE (reference sequence). With V trimmed by 4 bases and J by 0 bases, 6 bases remained unmatched. The CDR3 is CASSGTSGLSSYEQYF. Here the CDR3 DNA reads TGTGCCAGCAGCGGGACTAGCGGTTTGAGCTCCTACGAGCAGTACTTC.

In its sample, this clone was seen once. The chain is built from TRBV9 and TRBJ2-3; TRBD1 agrees at 7 bases. The V segment lost 4 bases and the J segment 3 bases; nucleotides outside the gene matches: 11. Germline loops: CDR1 SGDLS, CDR2 YYNGEE. There are 16 residues in the CDR3. Written as DNA, the CDR3 is TGTGCCAGCAGCCTCGGGCGAGGGGGCAGGACAGATACGCAGTATTTT. Translating it yields CASSLGRGGRTDTQYF.

This chain joins TRBV20-1 and TRBJ1-2, with D uncertain. The CDR3 extends over 11 amino acids. Germline-derived CDR1 and CDR2 are DFQATT and SNEGSKA (reference sequence). V lost 6 bases and J 6 bases, leaving 11 bases between the germline ends. The CDR3 coding sequence is TGCAGTGCGTCGGCGGCCCATGGCTACACCTTC. This gives the protein CSASAAHGYTF.

V usage is TRBV5-1 and J usage is TRBJ2-2; TRBD1 matches at 9 bases. Germline CDR1 reads SGHRS; CDR2 reads YFSETQ. The CDR3 contains 15 residues. V shed 1 base, J shed 6 bases, and the junction held 4 bases outside the gene matches. CDR3 amino acids: CASSLSTGGPGELFF. As DNA, the CDR3 is TGCGCCAGCAGCTTGTCGACAGGGGGACCCGGGGAGCTGTTTTTT.

The chain is built from TRBV7-2 and TRBJ2-3; D is unclear. The CDR3 totals 17 residues. V gave up 5 bases and J gave up 2 bases, with 20 bases separating them. Germline loops: CDR1 SGHTA, CDR2 FQGNSA. The CDR3 loop reads CASSRIWGVQNTDTQYF. The CDR3 coding sequence is TGTGCCAGCAGCCGAATCTGGGGTGTGCAGAACACAGATACGCAGTATTTT.

The chain recombines TRBV5-6 with TRBJ2-4; tentatively, D is TRBD1 (5 bases). The CDR3 contains 15 residues. In germline, CDR1 is SGHDT, CDR2 YYEEEE. V lost 0 bases and J 8 bases, leaving 15 bases between the germline ends. CDR3 in amino acids: CASSLAWFREHIQYF. The DNA of the CDR3 is TGTGCCAGCAGCTTGGCCTGGTTCAGGGAACACATTCAGTACTTC.

The chain has TRBV4-1 and TRBJ1-2; D not certain. The CDR3 is made up of 17 amino acids. The V gene's germline CDR1 is MGHRA and CDR2 YSYEKL. Deletions cut 0 bases from V and 1 base from J, with 15 bases between. The chain's CDR3 is CASSQDLIARDNYGYTF. The CDR3 DNA sequence: TGCGCCAGCAGCCAAGATCTGATCGCAAGGGATAACTATGGCTACACCTTC.

This chain uses TRBV28 with TRBJ1-2; D is unresolved. Germline CDR1 is MDHEN and CDR2 is SYDVKM. With 4 bases removed from V and 8 bases from J, the gap between germline ends came to 17 bases. The CDR3 length is 14 residues. The CDR3 DNA sequence: TGTGCCAGCAGTTCACCCAGCCGGCTCTCGGGCTACACCTTC. This translates into CASSSPSRLSGYTF.

The chain uses TRBV19 and TRBJ1-1; D unresolved. The CDR3 contains 15 residues. V was pared by 3 bases and J by 1 base, with 12 bases between. Germline CDR1 and CDR2: LNHDA and SQIVND (reference sequence). CDR3 amino acids: CASSMGSLGNTEAFF. CDR3 DNA sequence: TGTGCCAGTAGTATGGGAAGCCTGGGGAACACTGAAGCTTTCTTT.

This clone was detected only a few times. This chain connects TRBV4-2 to TRBJ2-2, with D perhaps matching TRBD2 (6 bases). The germline V and J ends were trimmed by 0 bases and 6 bases, with 11 bases remaining between them. CDR3 length: 15 amino acids. CDR1 is LGHNA, CDR2 YNFKEQ, per germline. The CDR3: CASSQEPGDPGELFF. As DNA, the CDR3 is TGTGCCAGCAGCCAAGAACCGGGGGATCCCGGGGAGCTGTTTTTT.

This rearrangement joins TRBV5-1 to TRBJ2-5, with D possibly called TRBD1 or TRBD2 (7 bases each). CDR3 size: 15 residues. Germline CDR1 reads SGHRS; CDR2 reads YFSETQ. The V end lost 7 bases, the J end lost 2 bases, and 18 bases lay between the germline ends. The CDR3: CASRKGAAGQETQYF. CDR3 in DNA: TGCGCCAGCCGGAAGGGGGCAGCGGGGCAAGAGACCCAGTACTTC.

The V gene is TRBV30, the J gene TRBJ1-2; D may be TRBD1 (5 bases). This CDR3 region has 15 residues. V was pared by 7 bases and J by 0 bases, with 18 bases between. Germline V CDR1 and CDR2: GTSNPN, SVGIG (reference sequence). CDR3 in amino acids: CAYYRDRRTNYGYTF. The CDR3 DNA is TGTGCCTACTACCGGGACCGCCGAACTAACTATGGCTACACCTTC.

CDR3 coding DNA: TGCGCCAGCAGCTTCACCCCGGGGGGAGGGCCCAATGAGCAGTTCTTC. Its translation: CASSFTPGGGPNEQFF. The chain couples TRBV5-1 to TRBJ2-1, with 7 bases matching TRBD2. Germline values: CDR1 SGHRS, CDR2 YFSETQ. After removal of 2 bases from V and 6 bases from J, the junction contained 11 bases not matched to a gene. The CDR3 sequence is 16 residues long. Full variable domain (outside the CDR3, taken from reference TRBV5-1 and TRBJ2-1): KAGVTQTPRYLIKTRGQQVTLSCSPISGHRSVSWYQQTPGQGLQFLFEYFSETQRNKGNFPGRFSGRQFSNSRSEMNVSTLELGDSALYLCASSFTPGGGPNEQFFGPGTRLTVL.

The chain joins TRBV5-1 to TRBJ2-6, with D unclear. CDR3 length equals 16 residues. V dropped 4 bases and J dropped 2 bases, with 13 bases sitting between them. Per the germline V gene, CDR1 is SGHRS and CDR2 is YFSETQ. This CDR3 is CASSDEASTGANVLTF. As DNA, the CDR3 is TGCGCCAGCAGCGACGAGGCGTCTACTGGGGCCAACGTCCTGACTTTC.

V and J are TRBV6-1 and TRBJ1-5; D not certain. CDR1 is MNHNS and CDR2 is SASEGT in the germline V gene. V lost 6 bases to trimming and J lost 6 bases, with 9 bases between them. CDR3 length equals 12 residues. This CDR3 reads CASRSTGQPQHF. CDR3 sequence (DNA): TGTGCCAGCAGATCGACGGGTCAGCCCCAGCATTTT.

For this clone: The sample holds other DNA sequences that translate to the same CDR3. This chain links TRBV30 with TRBJ1-5; the D gene is possibly TRBD1 (5 bases). The CDR3 is 18 residues long. In germline, CDR1 is GTSNPN, CDR2 SVGIG (reference sequence). V was cut by 3 bases and J by 2 bases, with 23 bases left in between. CDR3 residues: CAWSPRKWGPRGNQPQHF. The CDR3 DNA reads TGTGCCTGGAGCCCCAGGAAGTGGGGCCCTAGGGGCAATCAGCCCCAGCATTTT.

The rearrangement links TRBV4-1 to TRBJ1-5; D remains ambiguous. CDR1 and CDR2 from the germline V gene are MGHRA and YSYEKL. The V and J ends lost 3 bases and 0 bases respectively, with 9 bases between them. The CDR3 has 15 amino acids. CDR3 nucleotide sequence: TGCGCCAGCAGCCAGACACGGGTTAGCAATCAGCCCCAGCATTTT. This codes for CASSQTRVSNQPQHF.

In its sample, this clone was seen once. The chain employs TRBV9 and TRBJ1-1; D is perhaps TRBD1 (6 bases). V lost 0 bases to trimming and J lost 5 bases, with 14 bases between them. This CDR3 is 15 amino acids long. Germline lookup yields CDR1 SGDLS and CDR2 YYNGEE. CDR3 in amino acids: CASSVGGGRRTEAFF. The CDR3, as DNA: TGTGCCAGCAGCGTAGGAGGGGGGCGTCGGACTGAAGCTTTCTTT.